This TCR beta chain comes out of a study of PD-L1 blockade in urothelial cancer. Background on the study: Blood gave a median around 150,000 T cells.

Assay: immunoSEQ multiplex PCR; the TCRdb copy retains only in-frame clones and omits some. The repertoire has some 120,000 clones, more than 85% of them found once; the top ten carry approximately 1.7%. Notes on this clone: Antigen unknown.

Study-wide results and limits: Blood clones associated with the tumor expanded more at 3 weeks in durable-benefit patients.

The time point here: peripheral blood 6 weeks after treatment start. Germline CDR1 and CDR2: MNHEY and SMNVEV (reference sequence). Trimming left V 2 bases short and J 4 bases short, with 9 bases between. The CDR3 is 15 residues long. The sequencing used PBMCs, collected around atezolizumab (anti-PD-L1) treatment. This chain links TRBV27 with TRBJ2-6; D perhaps matches TRBD2 (6 bases). This sequence originates from a man in his 60s with urothelial cancer. CDR3 DNA sequence: TGTGCCAGCAGTTTAGCGGGGCACGGGGCCAACGTCCTGACTTTC. This sequence encodes CASSLAGHGANVLTF.